This passage covers 17 T cell receptor beta chains from one sample sequenced in a study of cytomegalovirus exposure and HLA in healthy donors. 60 Vbeta and 13 Jbeta primers were used in PCR. The protocol was immunoSEQ multiplex PCR, while the TCRdb copy is restricted to in-frame clones and leaves out a portion. The table shows 190,000 or so clones, with roughly four fifths occurring only once. Specimen: PBMCs. All receptors come from a boy younger than 10 in good health and CMV-seronegative.

The genes are TRBV7-2 and TRBJ2-1, with D perhaps matching TRBD2 (6 bases). Germline-derived CDR1 and CDR2 are SGHTA and FQGNSA. The V end was cut by 2 bases, the J end by 8 bases, with 10 bases between. The CDR3 extends over 13 amino acids. This CDR3 reads CASSLRGLYEQFF. In DNA, the CDR3 is TGTGCCAGCAGCTTACGCGGACTATATGAGCAGTTCTTC.

The V gene is TRBV5-1, the J gene TRBJ2-5; 11 bases align to TRBD2. V was pared by 4 bases and J by 1 base, with 6 bases of the junction left unmatched. CDR3 size: 16 residues. Germline V gene sequence: CDR1 SGHRS, CDR2 YFSETQ. CDR3 DNA: TGCGCCAGCAGCGGTGGGACTAGCGGTCGCCAAGAGACCCAGTACTTC. Its protein product is CASSGGTSGRQETQYF.

This chain links TRBV7-9 with TRBJ2-1; 7 nucleotides agree with TRBD2. Germline-derived CDR1 and CDR2 are SEHNR and FQNEAQ (reference sequence). The CDR3 is made up of 16 amino acids. With V trimmed by 0 bases and J by 9 bases, 11 bases remained unmatched. CDR3 amino acids: CASSLAPPRLAGEQFF. In DNA, the CDR3 is TGTGCCAGCAGCTTAGCGCCCCCCCGACTAGCTGGTGAGCAGTTCTTC.

The rearrangement uses TRBV6-5 and TRBJ2-7, with D possibly TRBD2 on 5 matching bases. There are 15 residues in the CDR3. Trimming took off 2 bases at V and 4 bases at J, with 15 bases between the two ends. The germline CDR1 and CDR2 sequences are MNHEY and SVGAGI. CDR3 sequence reads: CASSYASGDAYEQYF. CDR3 nucleotides: TGTGCCAGCAGTTACGCTTCCGGGGATGCTTACGAGCAGTACTTC.

The chain has TRBV5-1 and TRBJ1-4, with TRBD1 matching over 8 bases. Germline V gives CDR1 SGHRS, CDR2 YFSETQ. The ends lost 1 base at V and 1 base at J; junction bases unmatched: 6. This CDR3 has 17 amino acids. In DNA, the CDR3 is TGCGCCAGCAGCTTGCCTACCACAGGGGGAACTAATGAAAAACTGTTTTTT. Residues: CASSLPTTGGTNEKLFF.

This chain joins TRBV4-1 and TRBJ2-5; the D gene is possibly TRBD2 (6 bases). The CDR3 runs 16 residues. From germline, CDR1 is MGHRA and CDR2 YSYEKL. V lost 3 bases and J 7 bases, leaving 21 bases between the germline ends. CDR3 sequence: CASSHRAGQGVGTQYF. CDR3 sequence (DNA): TGCGCCAGCAGCCACCGCGCGGGGCAGGGAGTGGGGACCCAGTACTTC.

The V and J genes are TRBV19 and TRBJ2-5; TRBD2 matches 16 bases. This CDR3 contains 16 residues. Germline CDR1 reads LNHDA; CDR2 reads SQIVND (reference sequence). Germline trimming cut 4 bases from V and 2 bases from J; bases unmatched to any gene: 1. In DNA form, the CDR3 reads TGTGCCAGTAGTAAGGGACTAGCGGGGGGGCAAGAGACCCAGTACTTC. The encoded protein is CASSKGLAGGQETQYF.

The chain links TRBV5-1 to TRBJ1-2; the D gene is possibly TRBD1 (6 bases). Germline V gives CDR1 SGHRS, CDR2 YFSETQ. CDR3 length: 14 residues. The germline V and J ends were trimmed by 2 bases and 6 bases, with 14 bases remaining between them. The CDR3 DNA reads as TGCGCCAGCAGCTTAAGGGGGAGTAAGAATGGCTACACCTTC. It specifies CASSLRGSKNGYTF.

The V gene is TRBV7-2, the J gene TRBJ2-3; possibly TRBD2 for D (6 bases). CDR3 length: 18 amino acids. V lost 1 base and J 1 base, leaving 18 bases between the germline ends. Germline values: CDR1 SGHTA, CDR2 FQGNSA. DNA of the CDR3: TGTGCCAGCAGCTTAGTAGTAATCGGAGCGGGCGGCACAGATACGCAGTATTTT. Encoded protein: CASSLVVIGAGGTDTQYF.

The gene calls are TRBV13 and TRBJ1-4, with D tentatively TRBD1 (6 bases). The V end was cut by 3 bases, the J end by 8 bases, with 13 bases between. This CDR3 contains 14 residues. Germline CDR1 PRHDT, CDR2 FYEKMQ (reference sequence). CDR3 nucleotide sequence: TGTGCCAGCAGCTTGGGGACATTAAGCGAAAAACTGTTTTTT. This encodes CASSLGTLSEKLFF.

The V and J genes are TRBV6-1 and TRBJ2-1; 13 bases line up with TRBD2. The V gene end was trimmed by 1 base and the J gene end by 4 bases; junction bases not matched to a gene: 4. This CDR3 has 17 amino acids. The V gene's germline CDR1 is MNHNS and CDR2 SASEGT. CDR3 in amino acids: CASSEGWGLAGYNEQFF. The CDR3 region has the DNA TGTGCCAGCAGTGAAGGCTGGGGACTAGCGGGGTACAATGAGCAGTTCTTC.

The chain joins TRBV28 to TRBJ2-2; perhaps TRBD1 as D (6 bases). CDR3 size: 17 residues. The germline V and J ends were trimmed by 1 base and 6 bases, with 18 bases remaining between them. Germline values: CDR1 MDHEN, CDR2 SYDVKM. The CDR3 loop reads CASSLFSGTPNPGELFF. The CDR3 DNA is TGTGCCAGCAGTTTATTTTCTGGGACACCCAATCCCGGGGAGCTGTTTTTT.

V gene TRBV7-2 combines with J gene TRBJ2-1, with 9 bases fitting TRBD2. The V and J ends lost 1 base and 9 bases, in that order; junction bases with no gene match: 16. The germline CDR1 and CDR2 sequences are SGHTA and FQGNSA. CDR3 length: 18 amino acids. In DNA form, the CDR3 reads TGTGCCAGCAGCTTAGTTGGCGGGATAGTAGCGGGGGATGGTGAGCAGTTCTTC. Its translation is CASSLVGGIVAGDGEQFF. Full variable domain (outside the CDR3, taken from reference TRBV7-2 and TRBJ2-1): GAGVSQSPSNKVTEKGKDVELRCDPISGHTALYWYRQSLGQGLEFLIYFQGNSAPDKSGLPSDRFSAERTGGSVSTLTIQRTQQEDSAVYLCASSLVGGIVAGDGEQFFGPGTRLTVL.

This chain links TRBV25-1 with TRBJ1-3; tentative D call: TRBD1 (6 bases). Germline lookup yields CDR1 MGHDK and CDR2 SYGVNS. V lost 4 bases to trimming and J lost 0 bases, with 13 bases between them. This CDR3 comprises 16 residues. This CDR3 is CASSGGQLSSGNTIYF. The CDR3 DNA is TGTGCCAGCAGTGGGGGACAATTGAGCTCTGGAAACACCATATATTTT.

V usage is TRBV19 and J usage is TRBJ2-7; 9 nucleotides align to TRBD2. This CDR3 has 16 residues. Losses at the gene ends were 3 bases for V and 1 base for J; bases not matched to a gene: 7. CDR1 and CDR2 (germline): LNHDA, SQIVND (reference sequence). The CDR3 loop reads CASSIRSGGSSYEQYF. CDR3 bases: TGTGCCAGTAGTATTCGCAGCGGGGGGTCTTCCTACGAGCAGTACTTC.

The chain carries TRBV10-3 and TRBJ1-2, with D possibly matching TRBD1 (5 bases). The CDR3 contains 11 residues. CDR1 and CDR2 (germline): ENHRY, SYGVKD. V lost 6 bases, J lost 5 bases, and 7 bases lay in between. CDR3 in DNA: TGTGCCATCAGGGACATTTATGGCTACACCTTC. Its protein product is CAIRDIYGYTF.

V and J are TRBV5-1 and TRBJ2-3; 7 bases match TRBD2. J was trimmed by 0 bases and V by 7 bases; bases with no gene match: 5. This CDR3 has 14 amino acids. Germline V gene data show CDR1 as SGHRS and CDR2 as YFSETQ. DNA of the CDR3: TGCGCCAGCCTAAGCGGGGCGAGCACAGATACGCAGTATTTT. Its translation: CASLSGASTDTQYF.